A single sample is the source of the 8 T cell receptor beta chains below, sequenced in a study of Ad26.COV2.S vaccination and SARS-CoV-2 variants. Treatment noted: about 20 received Ad26.COV2.S at low or high dose, single or two shots; five or six received placebo; per-sample allocation not given. Samples came from day 63 after the first vaccine or placebo injection. The repertoire was sequenced with immunoSEQ multiplex PCR; TCRdb's copy has only in-frame clones and lacks some. The sample lists roughly 350,000 clones, around 89% seen once, with around 5% in the top ten. The material sequenced was peripheral blood, taken in a trial of Ad26.COV2.S vaccine versus placebo. Every receptor here comes from a person between 18 and 65 years old who received the Ad26.COV2.S COVID-19 vaccine or a placebo.

The gene calls are TRBV5-4 and TRBJ2-2; D possibly corresponds to TRBD1 (6 bases). This CDR3 contains 16 residues. The germline V and J ends were trimmed by 2 bases and 7 bases, with 18 bases remaining between them. Germline V gene sequence: CDR1 SGHNT, CDR2 YYREEE (reference sequence). CDR3 coding DNA: TGTGCCAGCAGCTTCTCCTGGGCAGGGGAAGGCGGGGAGCTGTTTTTT. It translates to CASSFSWAGEGGELFF.

The CDR3 region has the DNA TGTGCCAGTAGATTCCCCGGACAGGGGGGTCATCAGCCCCAGCATTTT. Translating it yields CASRFPGQGGHQPQHF. The chain employs TRBV19 and TRBJ1-5, with 10 nucleotides matching TRBD1. Trimming cost V 6 bases and J 5 bases; bases outside gene matches: 10. The length of the CDR3 is 16 residues. Looked up from germline, CDR1 is LNHDA and CDR2 is SQIVND (reference sequence).

This chain joins TRBV5-4 and TRBJ1-6; D gene uncertain. The CDR3 contains 17 residues. Germline lookup yields CDR1 SGHNT and CDR2 YYREEE (reference sequence). V was cut by 0 bases and J by 0 bases, with 10 bases left in between. Here the CDR3 DNA reads TGTGCCAGCAGCTTGGCACCGGGCGGCTCCTATAATTCACCCCTCCACTTT. Amino acid sequence: CASSLAPGGSYNSPLHF.

The chain combines TRBV2 with TRBJ1-5, with 8 bases lining up with TRBD1. The V and J ends lost 4 bases and 4 bases, in that order; junction bases with no gene match: 9. Germline CDR1 SNHLY, CDR2 FYNNEI. The CDR3 spans 16 residues. The CDR3 region is CASSGITDRANQPQHF. CDR3 in DNA: TGTGCCAGCAGTGGTATCACGGACAGGGCGAATCAGCCCCAGCATTTT.

The chain uses TRBV28 and TRBJ2-7, with no clear D. Per the germline V gene, CDR1 is MDHEN and CDR2 is SYDVKM. Trimming cost V 6 bases and J 2 bases, with 20 bases left between them. This CDR3 has 16 amino acids. The CDR3 protein is CASSGSGAPGTYEQYF. The CDR3 DNA sequence: TGTGCCAGCAGCGGGTCGGGCGCCCCTGGTACCTACGAGCAGTACTTC. Full variable domain (outside the CDR3, taken from reference TRBV28 and TRBJ2-7): DVKVTQSSRYLVKRTGEKVFLECVQDMDHENMFWYRQDPGLGLRLIYFSYDVKMKEKGDIPEGYSVSREKKERFSLILESASTNQTSMYLCASSGSGAPGTYEQYFGPGTRLTVT.

Worth noting for this clone: Other DNA sequences in the same sample also yield this CDR3. V and J are TRBV29-1 and TRBJ2-5; D is unresolved. V lost 4 bases to trimming and J lost 2 bases, with 8 bases between them. This CDR3 contains 12 residues. Germline lookup yields CDR1 SQVTM and CDR2 ANQGSEA. CDR3 amino acids: CSVGFRQETQYF. CDR3 nucleotides: TGCAGCGTTGGTTTCAGGCAAGAGACCCAGTACTTC. Supplemented by reference TRBV29-1 and TRBJ2-5, the full variable domain reads SAVISQKPSRDICQRGTSLTIQCQVDSQVTMMFWYRQQPGQSLTLIATANQGSEATYESGFVIDKFPISRPNLTFSTLTVSNMSPEDSSIYLCSVGFRQETQYFGPGTRLLVL.

The chain couples TRBV30 to TRBJ1-4; TRBD1 is a possible D gene (6 bases). CDR1 GTSNPN and CDR2 SVGIG come from the germline V gene (reference sequence). Trimming left V 5 bases short and J 3 bases short, with 10 bases between. CDR3 size: 13 residues. DNA for the CDR3: TGTGCCTGGTGCGGGGGCCCTAATGAAAAACTGTTTTTT. Amino acid sequence: CAWCGGPNEKLFF.

The chain uses TRBV19 and TRBJ2-7; 10 bases map to TRBD1. The junction had 0 bases not matched to a gene; V was cut back by 3 bases and J by 4 bases. The length of the CDR3 is 13 residues. Germline V gives CDR1 LNHDA, CDR2 SQIVND (reference sequence). The CDR3 DNA is TGTGCCAGTAGTATGGACAGGGGGTACGAGCAGTACTTC. The encoded protein is CASSMDRGYEQYF.